This T cell receptor beta chain was sequenced for a study of memory CD4+ T cells and cytomegalovirus serostatus. Findings of the study overall: A US-trained random forest predicted CMV serostatus with median AUC around 0.91.

CDR3 length equals 14 residues. Germline V CDR1 and CDR2: SGHTA, FQGNSA. Trimming stripped 7 bases from V and 8 bases from J, with 17 bases between. Single viable CD3+CD4+CD8-CD45RO+ cells were sorted as the memory CD4+ T cells. Worth noting for this clone: Its antigen is unknown.

Produced via immunoSEQ multiplex PCR; TCRdb's table is partial and in-frame only. The sample has 50,000 to 70,000 clones; about 68% are singletons. Sample: memory CD4+ T cells from blood. The chain combines TRBV7-2 with TRBJ2-2; D remains ambiguous. The receptor was derived from an adult in good health and CMV-seropositive. This CDR3 is CASNAQMGRGELFF. In DNA form, the CDR3 reads TGTGCCAGCAACGCCCAAATGGGTAGAGGGGAGCTGTTTTTT.